A selection of T cell receptor beta chains follows, all from one sample in a study of blood T cell repertoires in COVID-19. Clones were sequenced by immunoSEQ multiplex PCR, and TCRdb holds only the in-frame ones, with some missing. The repertoire holds roughly 240,000 clones, with 65% to 90% as singletons. Sequencing input: peripheral blood. These receptors all stem from a man aged 45-65 years with COVID-19, enrolled during active disease. The CDR3 runs from the conserved cysteine through the conserved F or W. Each record gives: clone size, V gene, D gene, J gene, CDR3 protein, CDR3 DNA. D genes are given only for firm matches. Size is omitted from some rows. Given values are once, few, many or a class for expanded clones.

-	TRBV12-3/TRBV12-4	TRBD1	TRBJ1-2	CASSKGQGLGYTF	TGTGCCAGCAGCAAGGGACAGGGGCTGGGCTACACCTTC
-	TRBV7-9	-	TRBJ2-2	CASSFSANTGELFF	TGTGCCAGCAGCTTTTCCGCGAACACCGGGGAGCTGTTTTTT
-	TRBV24-1	-	TRBJ2-5	CATSDFNQETQYF	TGTGCCACCAGTGATTTCAACCAAGAGACCCAGTACTTC
-	TRBV30	TRBD2	TRBJ2-7	CAWTSGGTYEQYF	TGTGCCTGGACCTCGGGGGGAACCTACGAGCAGTACTTC
-	TRBV9	-	TRBJ2-6	CASSVSGSGANVLTF	TGTGCCAGCAGCGTATCAGGCTCTGGGGCCAACGTCCTGACTTTC
-	TRBV6-5	-	TRBJ2-7	CASKTMVRYEQYF	TGTGCCAGCAAAACCATGGTTCGGTACGAGCAGTACTTC
-	TRBV3-1/TRBV3-2	TRBD2	TRBJ2-1	CASSQDRGTSGDNEQFF	TGTGCCAGCAGCCAAGATCGGGGGACTAGCGGGGACAATGAGCAGTTCTTC
-	TRBV6-1	-	TRBJ1-5	CASSEWAGPQPQHF	TGTGCCAGCAGTGAATGGGCAGGGCCTCAGCCCCAGCATTTT
few	TRBV15	-	TRBJ1-6	CATSRDRGYNSPLHF	TGTGCCACCAGCAGAGATCGGGGGTATAATTCACCCCTCCACTTT
-	TRBV30	-	TRBJ2-2	CAWSVADRELFF	TGTGCCTGGAGTGTCGCTGACAGGGAGCTGTTTTTT
-	TRBV5-5	-	TRBJ2-2	CASSLYTGLTGELFF	TGTGCCAGCAGCTTGTACACAGGGCTCACCGGGGAGCTGTTTTTT
-	TRBV7-9	TRBD1	TRBJ2-1	CASSLARTGHREQFF	TGTGCCAGCAGCTTAGCCCGGACAGGGCATCGCGAGCAGTTCTTC
-	TRBV18	-	TRBJ2-3	CASSPDSYRDTQYF	TGTGCCAGCTCACCAGACAGCTACCGGGATACGCAGTATTTT
-	TRBV12-1	-	TRBJ2-2	CASSIGLAGGANTGELFF	TGTGCCAGCAGCATCGGACTAGCGGGGGGTGCTAACACCGGGGAGCTGTTTTTT
-	TRBV4-3	TRBD1	TRBJ1-2	CASSPAPGQGSGYTF	TGCGCCAGCAGCCCCGCCCCGGGACAGGGCTCTGGCTACACCTTC
-	TRBV5-1	TRBD1	TRBJ2-7	CASRVTGRSYEQYF	TGCGCCAGCAGGGTGACAGGGCGCTCCTACGAGCAGTACTTC
-	TRBV7-3	TRBD1	TRBJ2-2	CASRRQGGTGELFF	TGTGCCAGCAGAAGACAGGGGGGAACCGGGGAGCTGTTTTTT
-	TRBV6-5	-	TRBJ1-1	CASSSQNTEAFF	TGTGCCAGCAGTTCCCAGAACACTGAAGCTTTCTTT